This is a list of T cell receptor beta chains from one sample in a study of CD8+CD57+ T cells in acquired aplastic anemia. MiXCR, applied by TCRdb to the reads, yields one record per CDR3 protein. The sample has some 170,000 distinct CDR3 sequences, over 55% seen once. Sequencing was performed on sorted CD4+, CD8+, or CD8+CD57+ T cells (not recorded which) from PBMCs. The receptors were sampled from a human donor with aplastic anemia. Both conserved end residues are trimmed from each CDR3. Clone size is not always given. Where it is, it says once, few, many or a class for expanded clones.

.	TRBV12-3/TRBV12-4	TRBJ2-5	ASSLTGATETQY
.	TRBV24-1	TRBJ2-2	ATSDPKPGQTNTGELF
few	TRBV5-6	TRBJ2-5	ASSLALEWETQY
.	TRBV29-1	TRBJ2-1	SVVDGTYNEQF
many	TRBV11-2	TRBJ2-3	ASSLFGADTQY
.	TRBV9	TRBJ2-5	ASSAPAGGQETQY
few	TRBV20-1	TRBJ2-5	SARVPETQY
many	TRBV4-2	TRBJ2-6	ASSQVEGANVLT
few	TRBV9	TRBJ1-2	ASSVETGSNYGYT
few	TRBV5-1	TRBJ2-7	ASSPQGRQGASYEQY
.	TRBV5-1	TRBJ2-1	ASSSGAGGLGEQF
.	TRBV15	TRBJ1-6	ATSRGQGGNSPLH
once	TRBV5-8	TRBJ2-5	ASSLRTGTETQY
.	TRBV15	TRBJ2-5	ATSRDRGIGETQC
once	TRBV7-9	TRBJ1-2	ASSFSSEARGRNYGYT
few	TRBV7-9	TRBJ1-4	ASSPPRQGFPGEKLF
.	TRBV7-8	TRBJ2-1	ASSLRQGRYNEQF
.	TRBV10-1	TRBJ2-7	ASSDGGSSYEQY
once	TRBV19	TRBJ2-7	ASSPGHSEGSYEQY
.	TRBV20-1	TRBJ1-6	SVKGQNNSPLH
.	TRBV20-1	TRBJ2-7	SAVNQGPSRVEY
.	TRBV12-3/TRBV12-4	TRBJ2-7	ASSFDRNRVGEQY
.	TRBV20-1	TRBJ2-7	SASWADQGYEQY